The 22 T cell receptor beta chains presented below share a single source sample, sequenced in a study of shared clonotypes between healthy human individuals. The protocol was immunoSEQ multiplex PCR, while the TCRdb copy is restricted to in-frame clones and leaves out a portion. The data show some 2,100,000 clones, more than 90% seen once. The sample comprised naive CD4+ T cells sorted from blood. Regarding subset: CD45RA+ positively selected. These receptors all come from a man younger than 35 in good health.

This clone was counted once. V is TRBV30 and J is TRBJ1-4, with TRBD1 matching over 9 bases. In germline, CDR1 is GTSNPN, CDR2 SVGIG (reference sequence). V was pared by 3 bases and J by 3 bases, with 2 bases of the junction left unmatched. The CDR3 consists of 14 residues. CDR3 sequence: CAWSTGGPNEKLFF. CDR3 coding DNA: TGTGCCTGGAGCACAGGGGGCCCTAATGAAAAACTGTTTTTT.

This chain joins TRBV2 and TRBJ1-4; unclear D gene. V was pared by 1 base and J by 3 bases, with 18 bases between. The CDR3 totals 18 residues. Germline CDR1 is SNHLY and CDR2 is FYNNEI. This CDR3 is CASSEGVRSSSANEKLFF. The CDR3 coding sequence is TGTGCCAGCAGTGAAGGCGTCAGGTCCAGCTCAGCTAATGAAAAACTGTTTTTT.

The gene calls are TRBV28 and TRBJ1-4; TRBD1 might be the D (6 bases). The CDR3 is made up of 15 amino acids. V lost 8 bases to trimming and J lost 7 bases, with 20 bases between them. Germline V lookup: CDR1 MDHEN, CDR2 SYDVKM. The CDR3 sequence is CASLPNRVMSEKLFF. As DNA, the CDR3 is TGTGCCAGCCTACCCAACAGGGTTATGAGTGAAAAACTGTTTTTT.

V gene TRBV2 combines with J gene TRBJ2-7, with 8 bases fitting TRBD1. The CDR3 spans 14 residues. Germline values: CDR1 SNHLY, CDR2 FYNNEI. V lost 2 bases to trimming and J lost 6 bases; unmatched junction nucleotides: 6. The CDR3 DNA sequence: TGTGCCAGCAGTGAATGGACAGGGAGAGCCGAGCAGTACTTC. Translated: CASSEWTGRAEQYF.

This chain links TRBV13 with TRBJ2-1; 10 bases line up with TRBD2. Germline CDR1 reads PRHDT; CDR2 reads FYEKMQ (reference sequence). The CDR3 is made up of 14 amino acids. V gave up 4 bases and J gave up 10 bases; unmatched junction bases: 7. CDR3 DNA sequence: TGTGCCAGCAGCTCTAGCGGGAGAGTTATCGAGCAGTTCTTC. It is translated as CASSSSGRVIEQFF.

Concerning this clone: The sample carries other DNA sequences with the same CDR3. This rearrangement joins TRBV6-5 to TRBJ2-7, with a weak D call TRBD2 (6 bases). V was clipped by 0 bases and J by 0 bases, with 9 bases between them. Looked up from germline, CDR1 is MNHEY and CDR2 is SVGAGI. The CDR3 extends over 15 amino acids. Here the CDR3 reads CASSYSYGSSYEQYF. In DNA, the CDR3 is TGTGCCAGCAGTTACTCGTACGGGAGCTCCTACGAGCAGTACTTC.

The V call is TRBV18, the J call TRBJ2-7, with 7 bases aligning to TRBD2. CDR3 length: 16 amino acids. J lost 1 base, V lost 3 bases, and 9 bases had no gene match. Germline CDR1 KGHSH, CDR2 LQKENI. CDR3: CASSPSGGRPSYEQYF. CDR3 coding DNA: TGTGCCAGCTCACCCAGTGGCGGGAGACCGTCCTACGAGCAGTACTTC.

This clone was counted a single time. The V and J genes are TRBV7-8 and TRBJ1-1; 10 bases are shared with TRBD1. V trimming: 0 bases; J trimming: 6 bases; junction bases outside the gene matches: 4. Germline assignment: CDR1 SGHVS and CDR2 FQNEAQ. The CDR3 totals 15 residues. The CDR3 protein is CASSLAFGTGAEAFF. The DNA for the CDR3 is TGTGCCAGCAGCTTAGCGTTCGGGACAGGGGCTGAAGCTTTCTTT.

The chain employs TRBV6-5 and TRBJ2-5; D tentatively fits TRBD1 or TRBD2 (5 bases each). This CDR3 has 13 amino acids. The germline V and J ends were trimmed by 5 bases and 5 bases, with 12 bases remaining between them. Germline CDR1 is MNHEY and CDR2 is SVGAGI. CDR3 DNA sequence: TGTGCCAGCAGTCCCCAGGGAGTGGAGACCCAGTACTTC. Residues: CASSPQGVETQYF.

The J gene is TRBJ1-2, the V gene TRBV5-1, with a possible D match to TRBD1 (6 bases). V shed 3 bases and J shed 4 bases, with 10 bases lying between them. Germline CDR1 and CDR2: SGHRS and YFSETQ. This CDR3 comprises 13 residues. DNA for the CDR3: TGCGCCAGCAGCTGGGACATATCCTATGGCTACACCTTC. It specifies CASSWDISYGYTF.

The chain has TRBV28 and TRBJ1-6; D may be TRBD1 (6 bases). Germline-derived CDR1 and CDR2 are MDHEN and SYDVKM. The CDR3 length is 14 residues. V lost 7 bases to trimming and J lost 7 bases, with 14 bases between them. The DNA for the CDR3 is TGTGCCAGCATCGCCGGGACACGGAATTCACCCCTCCACTTT. This encodes CASIAGTRNSPLHF.

This sequence joins TRBV6-1 and TRBJ2-1; 7 bases map to TRBD1. CDR3 length: 15 residues. Per germline, CDR1 MNHNS and CDR2 SASEGT. V was clipped by 1 base and J by 6 bases; unmatched bases: 6. This CDR3 reads CASSEGRGDSNEQFF. The CDR3 region has the DNA TGTGCCAGCAGTGAAGGAAGAGGGGACAGCAATGAGCAGTTCTTC.

The chain couples TRBV10-1 to TRBJ2-5; D remains ambiguous. Per the germline V gene, CDR1 is WNHNN and CDR2 is SYGVQD (reference sequence). CDR3 length: 14 residues. V shed 0 bases and J shed 2 bases, with 7 bases lying between them. The CDR3 region is CASSESSGQETQYF. In DNA form, the CDR3 reads TGCGCCAGCAGTGAGTCGTCCGGACAAGAGACCCAGTACTTC.

The rearrangement uses TRBV11-3 and TRBJ2-7, with 7 bases lining up with TRBD2. This CDR3 spans 14 amino acids. V trimming: 4 bases; J trimming: 3 bases; junction bases outside the gene matches: 6. Germline V gene sequence: CDR1 SGHNT, CDR2 YENEEA. The CDR3 spells CASSYGGTFYEQYF. CDR3 coding DNA: TGTGCCAGCAGCTACGGGGGGACCTTCTACGAGCAGTACTTC. Supplemented by reference TRBV11-3 and TRBJ2-7, the full variable domain reads EAGVVQSPRYKIIEKKQPVAFWCNPISGHNTLYWYLQNLGQGPELLIRYENEEAVDDSQLPKDRFSAERLKGVDSTLKIQPAELGDSAVYLCASSYGGTFYEQYFGPGTRLTVT.

This clone showed up just once. This chain joins TRBV5-1 and TRBJ2-3; the D gene could be TRBD1 or TRBD2 (5 bases each). This CDR3 comprises 15 residues. Trimming cost V 0 bases and J 2 bases, with 10 bases left between them. Germline CDR1 and CDR2: SGHRS and YFSETQ. The CDR3 loop is CASSLVWGTTDTQYF. In DNA form, the CDR3 reads TGCGCCAGCAGCTTGGTTTGGGGGACCACAGATACGCAGTATTTT.

The genes are TRBV19 and TRBJ2-7; D might be TRBD2 (5 bases). The CDR3 runs 13 residues. Per the germline V gene, CDR1 is LNHDA and CDR2 is SQIVND (reference sequence). V gave up 0 bases and J gave up 8 bases, with 11 bases separating them. The CDR3 sequence: CASSIDGGFQQYF. As DNA, the CDR3 is TGTGCCAGTAGTATAGACGGCGGGTTTCAGCAGTACTTC. Full variable domain (outside the CDR3, taken from reference TRBV19 and TRBJ2-7): DGGITQSPKYLFRKEGQNVTLSCEQNLNHDAMYWYRQDPGQGLRLIYYSQIVNDFQKGDIAEGYSVSREKKESFPLTVTSAQKNPTAFYLCASSIDGGFQQYFGPGTRLTVT.

The chain is built from TRBV29-1 and TRBJ2-2; D ambiguous. In germline, CDR1 is SQVTM, CDR2 ANQGSEA. The CDR3 covers 12 residues. V was clipped by 4 bases and J by 7 bases, with 10 bases between them. The CDR3 DNA reads TGCAGCGTTGTAAGAACCAGCGGGGAGCTGTTTTTT. Translating it yields CSVVRTSGELFF.

This chain links TRBV30 with TRBJ1-3; the D gene is possibly TRBD1 (5 bases). V lost 3 bases and J lost 6, with 21 bases in between. Looked up from germline, CDR1 is GTSNPN and CDR2 is SVGIG (reference sequence). The CDR3 has 16 residues. The CDR3 DNA sequence: TGTGCCTGGAGCAACACCCCAGGGATGTGGGAAAACACCATATATTTT. It encodes CAWSNTPGMWENTIYF.

DNA for the CDR3: TGCGCCAGCAGCTTGACGGACCAGGGATTGCGTGAGCAGTACTTC. Amino acid sequence: CASSLTDQGLREQYF. The rearrangement links TRBV5-1 to TRBJ2-7, with a possible D match to TRBD1 (5 bases). Trimming cost V 1 base and J 7 bases, with 18 bases left between them. Germline assignment: CDR1 SGHRS and CDR2 YFSETQ. This CDR3 has 15 residues.

This chain links TRBV7-2 with TRBJ1-5; D not resolved. CDR3 length equals 15 residues. Deletions cut 4 bases from V and 3 bases from J, with 13 bases between. Germline CDR1 SGHTA, CDR2 FQGNSA. CDR3 in amino acids: CASSWLGGPNQPQHF. CDR3 sequence (DNA): TGTGCCAGCAGCTGGCTAGGAGGGCCCAATCAGCCCCAGCATTTT.

The rearrangement joins TRBV7-9 to TRBJ2-5; perhaps D is TRBD1 or TRBD2 (6 bases each). Trimming stripped 5 bases from V and 5 bases from J, with 18 bases between. Germline values: CDR1 SEHNR, CDR2 FQNEAQ (reference sequence). The CDR3 covers 15 residues. As DNA, the CDR3 is TGTGCCAGCAGCCCAGGGAGGACAGTTAGGGAGACCCAGTACTTC. It encodes CASSPGRTVRETQYF. Supplemented by reference TRBV7-9 and TRBJ2-5, the full variable domain reads DTGVSQNPRHKITKRGQNVTFRCDPISEHNRLYWYRQTLGQGPEFLTYFQNEAQLEKSRLLSDRFSAERPKGSFSTLEIQRTEQGDSAMYLCASSPGRTVRETQYFGPGTRLLVL.

For this clone: Other DNA sequences in this specimen translate into the identical CDR3. The J gene is TRBJ2-5, the V gene TRBV5-1, with 10 positions matching TRBD1. Germline values: CDR1 SGHRS, CDR2 YFSETQ. CDR3 length equals 14 residues. The V gene end was trimmed by 4 bases and the J gene end by 4 bases; junction bases not matched to a gene: 4. CDR3 nucleotides: TGCGCCAGCAGCCGGGACAGGGGCTTAGAGACCCAGTACTTC. Residues: CASSRDRGLETQYF.